Reported below is one T cell receptor (beta chain). The sample comes from a study of T cells in Graves' hyperthyroidism and ophthalmopathy. RNA transcripts gave rise to amplified TCR beta CDR3 regions. RT-PCR in the first round (using the HTBI primer set) targeted the TCR CDR3. MiXCR was run by TCRdb on the multiplex PCR reads, yielding one entry per CDR3 protein. The sample lists around 520,000 distinct CDR3 sequences, 14% occurring once. The J segment lost 2 bases and the V segment lost 5 bases, leaving 6 bases of the junction unmatched. Per germline, CDR1 SEHNR and CDR2 FQNEAQ (reference sequence). The CDR3 sequence is 16 residues long.

Source material: blood. V gene TRBV7-9 combines with J gene TRBJ2-1; 10 bases agree with TRBD1. This receptor was obtained from a woman aged 40 to 50 with Graves' hyperthyroidism. In DNA form, the CDR3 reads TGTGCCAGCAGCCCCGGGACAGGGGTACCCTACAATGAGCAGTTCTTC. The encoded protein is CASSPGTGVPYNEQFF.